Below, 28 T cell receptor beta chains from the same sample are listed, as sequenced in a study of PD-1 blockade in classical Hodgkin lymphoma. Time point described: newly diagnosed, previously untreated cHL patient sample. By magnetic negative selection, CD4+ T cells were purified from thawed PBMCs. The repertoire was sequenced with immunoSEQ multiplex PCR; TCRdb's copy has only in-frame clones and lacks some. Found here are several thousand clones, 80% to 85% of them singletons; the top ten hold more than 2%. Sequencing was performed on CD4+ T cells from blood. The receptor set was obtained from a human donor with classical Hodgkin lymphoma.

The rearrangement links TRBV27 to TRBJ2-2; D unresolved. Germline values: CDR1 MNHEY, CDR2 SMNVEV (reference sequence). The CDR3 is made up of 13 amino acids. V was clipped by 2 bases and J by 7 bases, with 8 bases between them. The CDR3 DNA is TGTGCCAGCAGTTTAGGGTGGGACGGGGAGCTGTTTTTT. It is translated as CASSLGWDGELFF.

V usage is TRBV2 and J usage is TRBJ2-7; 12 bases fit TRBD2. This CDR3 region has 14 residues. The V gene's germline CDR1 is SNHLY and CDR2 FYNNEI. After removal of 6 bases from V and 3 bases from J, the junction contained 3 bases not matched to a gene. Written as DNA, the CDR3 is TGTGCCAGCAGATTACTAGCGGGAGGCTACGAGCAGTACTTC. Translating gives CASRLLAGGYEQYF. Using reference TRBV2 and TRBJ2-7 for the parts outside the CDR3, the full variable domain is EPEVTQTPSHQVTQMGQEVILRCVPISNHLYFYWYRQILGQKVEFLVSFYNNEISEKSEIFDDQFSVERPDGSNFTLKIRSTKLEDSAMYFCASRLLAGGYEQYFGPGTRLTVT.

The rearrangement links TRBV5-5 to TRBJ2-3, with TRBD1 as a possible D gene (6 bases). V lost 0 bases and J 5 bases, leaving 7 bases between the germline ends. From germline, CDR1 is SGHKS and CDR2 YYEKEE (reference sequence). The CDR3 spans 13 residues. The CDR3 DNA follows: TGTGCCAGCAGCTTGGAAGGGGGAGATACGCAGTATTTT. Translation: CASSLEGGDTQYF.

The DNA for the CDR3 is TGTGCCAGCAGCGTAGGCGGGGGCGCAGACACTGAAGCTTTCTTT. Protein sequence: CASSVGGGADTEAFF. The chain recombines TRBV9 with TRBJ1-1; possible D gene TRBD1, 6 bases. Trimming stripped 0 bases from V and 3 bases from J, with 12 bases between. The CDR3 has 15 residues. The germline V gene has CDR1 SGDLS and CDR2 YYNGEE.

This clone was seen a handful of times. The gene calls are TRBV5-1 and TRBJ2-2, with D hard to call. Germline-derived CDR1 and CDR2 are SGHRS and YFSETQ. Trimming shortened V by 0 bases and J by 3 bases, and 9 bases separated the two germline ends. This CDR3 has 15 residues. The CDR3 is CASSLGRTDTGELFF. CDR3 DNA sequence: TGCGCCAGCAGCTTGGGACGTACAGACACCGGGGAGCTGTTTTTT.

V gene TRBV6-6 combines with J gene TRBJ2-7, with D possibly TRBD2 on 5 matching bases. Trimming cost V 5 bases and J 3 bases, with 8 bases left between them. Germline V gene data show CDR1 as MNHNY and CDR2 as SVGAGI (reference sequence). The CDR3 totals 12 residues. The CDR3 spells CASSPGVYEQYF. CDR3 nucleotide sequence: TGTGCCAGCAGTCCCGGGGTCTACGAGCAGTACTTC.

Only a few counts were recorded for this clone. This chain connects TRBV2 to TRBJ2-5; 8 positions match TRBD1. This CDR3 has 14 amino acids. After removal of 6 bases from V and 1 base from J, the junction contained 4 bases not matched to a gene. Germline lookup yields CDR1 SNHLY and CDR2 FYNNEI. In DNA, the CDR3 is TGTGCCAGCAGCCCGGACAGGGCCCAAGAGACCCAGTACTTC. It encodes CASSPDRAQETQYF.

This clone appeared a few times. The chain is built from TRBV6-1 and TRBJ1-2; maybe TRBD1 (5 bases). The ends were cut back, 6 bases at V and 1 base at J, with 6 bases in the middle. Germline V gives CDR1 MNHNS, CDR2 SASEGT. The CDR3 length is 12 residues. The CDR3, as DNA: TGTGCCAGCAGGACAGTTAACTATGGCTACACCTTC. This sequence encodes CASRTVNYGYTF.

This rearrangement joins TRBV10-3 to TRBJ1-2, with D tentatively TRBD1 (5 bases). Germline V gives CDR1 ENHRY, CDR2 SYGVKD. This CDR3 is built from 12 residues. Trimming took 10 bases from V and 3 from J, leaving 12 bases between them. The CDR3 sequence is CASAQGDYGYTF. The CDR3 DNA reads as TGTGCCAGCGCCCAGGGTGACTATGGCTACACCTTC.

The chain joins TRBV11-1 to TRBJ2-5, with D perhaps matching TRBD1 (6 bases). This CDR3 comprises 16 residues. With 4 bases removed from V and 1 base from J, the gap between germline ends came to 16 bases. Germline V CDR1 and CDR2: SGHAT, FQDESV (reference sequence). CDR3 sequence: CASSSTGVLIQETQYF. The CDR3 region has the DNA TGTGCCAGCAGCTCGACAGGAGTCCTGATCCAAGAGACCCAGTACTTC.

The CDR3 coding sequence is TGTGCCAGCAGCTTAGTCCGGGTCGGCTCACCCCTCCACTTT. Its protein is CASSLVRVGSPLHF. This chain uses TRBV11-2 with TRBJ1-6; D remains ambiguous. The V and J ends lost 1 base and 10 bases respectively, with 11 bases between them. The CDR3 sequence is 14 residues long. CDR1 is SGHAT and CDR2 is FQNNGV in the germline V gene.

This clone was observed a few times. The chain recombines TRBV2 with TRBJ2-7; weak D call: TRBD2 (6 bases). Trimming took off 7 bases at V and 6 bases at J, with 16 bases between the two ends. Germline CDR1 is SNHLY and CDR2 is FYNNEI. The CDR3 is 13 residues long. Here the CDR3 DNA reads TGTGCCAGCATGGGGGGAAGCGTCGGCGAGCAGTACTTC. It specifies CASMGGSVGEQYF. Using reference TRBV2 and TRBJ2-7 for the parts outside the CDR3, the full variable domain is EPEVTQTPSHQVTQMGQEVILRCVPISNHLYFYWYRQILGQKVEFLVSFYNNEISEKSEIFDDQFSVERPDGSNFTLKIRSTKLEDSAMYFCASMGGSVGEQYFGPGTRLTVT.

The genes are TRBV2 and TRBJ2-5; a weak D match, TRBD1 (6 bases). Looked up from germline, CDR1 is SNHLY and CDR2 is FYNNEI. V dropped 6 bases and J dropped 5 bases, with 16 bases sitting between them. This CDR3 region has 14 residues. CDR3 coding DNA: TGTGCCAGCAGGGTCGACAGGCCCCAGGAGACCCAGTACTTC. Amino acids: CASRVDRPQETQYF.

The rearrangement joins TRBV5-1 to TRBJ2-3; 7 bases are shared with TRBD2. Germline-derived CDR1 and CDR2 are SGHRS and YFSETQ. V shed 4 bases and J 0 bases; nucleotides not matched to a gene: 11. The length of the CDR3 is 17 residues. The CDR3 loop is CASSQQTSPLSTDTQYF. CDR3 bases: TGCGCCAGCAGCCAACAGACTAGCCCGCTTAGCACAGATACGCAGTATTTT.

The V call is TRBV28, the J call TRBJ1-2; D perhaps matches TRBD1 (5 bases). The length of the CDR3 is 14 residues. Germline assignment: CDR1 MDHEN and CDR2 SYDVKM. V was cut by 4 bases and J by 3 bases, with 12 bases left in between. The CDR3 sequence: CASSSQPRDYGYTF. The CDR3 DNA is TGTGCCAGCAGTTCCCAGCCCAGGGACTATGGCTACACCTTC.

The genes are TRBV2 and TRBJ1-1, with 9 nucleotides matching TRBD1. The CDR3 is 14 amino acids. Germline V gene lookup returns CDR1 SNHLY and CDR2 FYNNEI. V trimming: 7 bases; J trimming: 5 bases; junction bases outside the gene matches: 8. The CDR3 DNA is TGTGCCAGCACAACAGGGGGCTGGAGGACTGAAGCTTTCTTT. It encodes CASTTGGWRTEAFF.

The V gene is TRBV18, the J gene TRBJ2-5; perhaps TRBD2 as D (5 bases). The germline V gene has CDR1 KGHSH and CDR2 LQKENI. The CDR3 is 14 residues long. Trimming left V 3 bases short and J 7 bases short, with 15 bases between. CDR3 sequence reads: CASSPDSAAGTQYF. The DNA of the CDR3 is TGTGCCAGCTCACCCGACTCTGCGGCGGGGACCCAGTACTTC. The complete variable domain, with remaining parts taken from reference TRBV18 and TRBJ2-5, reads NAGVMQNPRHLVRRRGQEARLRCSPMKGHSHVYWYRQLPEEGLKFMVYLQKENIIDESGMPKERFSAEFPKEGPSILRIQQVVRGDSAAYFCASSPDSAAGTQYFGPGTRLLVL.

This clone was seen once. The genes are TRBV18 and TRBJ2-1, with 11 bases matching TRBD1. Trimming removed 3 bases from V and 7 bases from J; junction bases left unmatched: 5. This CDR3 region has 15 residues. The V gene's germline CDR1 is KGHSH and CDR2 LQKENI. CDR3 sequence reads: CASSPGQGVGNEQFF. The CDR3 DNA follows: TGTGCCAGCTCACCGGGACAGGGGGTAGGGAATGAGCAGTTCTTC.

V and J are TRBV2 and TRBJ2-3, with 10 bases identical to TRBD2. V was clipped by 1 base and J by 7 bases; unmatched bases: 5. This CDR3 has 15 residues. Germline loops: CDR1 SNHLY, CDR2 FYNNEI. CDR3 nucleotide sequence: TGTGCCAGCAGTGAAGAGGGGACTAGCGCACATACGCAGTATTTT. Translation: CASSEEGTSAHTQYF.

The chain is built from TRBV5-6 and TRBJ2-2, with TRBD2 matching over 7 bases. Germline values: CDR1 SGHDT, CDR2 YYEEEE. J was trimmed by 6 bases and V by 4 bases; bases with no gene match: 9. There are 15 residues in the CDR3. DNA for the CDR3: TGTGCCAGCAGCCGCTTCGGGGGGTCGGCCGGGGAGCTGTTTTTT. Translated: CASSRFGGSAGELFF.

This clone was detected only once. The genes are TRBV7-3 and TRBJ1-2; the D gene is possibly TRBD1 (5 bases). The CDR3 is 12 residues long. Germline CDR1 is SGHTA and CDR2 is FQGTGA. V was clipped by 3 bases and J by 6 bases, with 8 bases between them. CDR3: CASSFRQNGYTF. CDR3 nucleotides: TGTGCCAGCAGCTTCAGACAGAATGGCTACACCTTC. Supplemented by reference TRBV7-3 and TRBJ1-2, the full variable domain reads GAGVSQTPSNKVTEKGKYVELRCDPISGHTALYWYRQSLGQGPEFLIYFQGTGAADDSGLPNDRFFAVRPEGSVSTLKIQRTERGDSAVYLCASSFRQNGYTFGSGTRLTVV.

DNA of the CDR3: TGTGCCAGCAGCCCAGGGACTAGCGGGGGCAATGAGCAGTTCTTC. This gives the protein CASSPGTSGGNEQFF. The chain links TRBV6-6 to TRBJ2-1, with 14 bases matching TRBD2. This CDR3 region has 15 residues. The germline CDR1 and CDR2 sequences are MNHNY and SVGAGI (reference sequence). Trimming took 6 bases from V and 6 from J; bases not matched to a gene: 4.

The J gene is TRBJ1-5, the V gene TRBV19; D is uncertain. The CDR3 is 13 residues long. CDR1 is LNHDA, CDR2 SQIVND, per germline (reference sequence). V lost 5 bases and J 5 bases, leaving 10 bases between the germline ends. The CDR3 protein is CASSSQRDQPQHF. The CDR3 coding sequence is TGTGCCAGTAGTTCTCAAAGGGATCAGCCCCAGCATTTT. The full variable domain, completed using reference TRBV19 and TRBJ1-5, is DGGITQSPKYLFRKEGQNVTLSCEQNLNHDAMYWYRQDPGQGLRLIYYSQIVNDFQKGDIAEGYSVSREKKESFPLTVTSAQKNPTAFYLCASSSQRDQPQHFGDGTRLSIL.

CDR3 DNA sequence: TGTGCCAGCAGTTTTCTCTCGGACAATCAGCCCCAGCATTTT. Its protein is CASSFLSDNQPQHF. This chain connects TRBV28 to TRBJ1-5; D is undetermined. Trimming removed 3 bases at V and 3 bases at J, with 9 bases between. Germline assignment: CDR1 MDHEN and CDR2 SYDVKM. The CDR3 is 14 residues long.

In regard to this clone: Its ends do not fully match the called genes, so a read error is possible. This specimen includes other DNA sequences encoding the same CDR3. The V call is TRBV4-1, the J call TRBJ2-1; D remains unclear. The CDR3 sequence is 12 residues long. Germline-derived CDR1 and CDR2 are MGHRA and YSYEKL. CDR3 nucleotide sequence: TGCGCTAGCAGCCACGTGATAGATGAGCAGTTCTTC. This encodes CASSHVIDEQFF.

This chain connects TRBV5-1 to TRBJ2-1; TRBD2 matches at 12 bases. The CDR3 sequence is 16 residues long. Germline V gene lookup returns CDR1 SGHRS and CDR2 YFSETQ. V dropped 4 bases and J dropped 0; count of bases not matched to a gene: 2. The CDR3 spells CASSPTSGSSYNEQFF. The CDR3 nucleotides read TGCGCCAGCAGCCCGACTAGCGGGAGCTCCTACAATGAGCAGTTCTTC.

The rearrangement uses TRBV9 and TRBJ2-2, with 7 bases aligning to TRBD2. J gave up 7 bases and V 4 bases, and 13 bases lay outside the gene matches. This CDR3 has 16 residues. Germline V CDR1 and CDR2: SGDLS, YYNGEE. Here the CDR3 DNA reads TGTGCCAGCAGCCGATCCGGGGGAGGGGCGGACGGGGAGCTGTTTTTT. Amino acids: CASSRSGGGADGELFF.

The rearrangement uses TRBV30 and TRBJ2-1, with D uncertain. Between the trimmed V and J ends, which lost 2 bases and 0 bases, there was a span of 5 bases. Germline CDR1 GTSNPN, CDR2 SVGIG (reference sequence). There are 13 residues in the CDR3. Here the CDR3 reads CAWSPSSYNEQFF. In DNA, the CDR3 is TGTGCCTGGAGTCCCAGCTCCTACAATGAGCAGTTCTTC. Filled out from reference TRBV30 and TRBJ2-1, the complete variable domain reads SQTIHQWPATLVQPVGSPLSLECTVEGTSNPNLYWYRQAAGRGLQLLFYSVGIGQISSEVPQNLSASRPQDRQFILSSKKLLLSDSGFYLCAWSPSSYNEQFFGPGTRLTVL.